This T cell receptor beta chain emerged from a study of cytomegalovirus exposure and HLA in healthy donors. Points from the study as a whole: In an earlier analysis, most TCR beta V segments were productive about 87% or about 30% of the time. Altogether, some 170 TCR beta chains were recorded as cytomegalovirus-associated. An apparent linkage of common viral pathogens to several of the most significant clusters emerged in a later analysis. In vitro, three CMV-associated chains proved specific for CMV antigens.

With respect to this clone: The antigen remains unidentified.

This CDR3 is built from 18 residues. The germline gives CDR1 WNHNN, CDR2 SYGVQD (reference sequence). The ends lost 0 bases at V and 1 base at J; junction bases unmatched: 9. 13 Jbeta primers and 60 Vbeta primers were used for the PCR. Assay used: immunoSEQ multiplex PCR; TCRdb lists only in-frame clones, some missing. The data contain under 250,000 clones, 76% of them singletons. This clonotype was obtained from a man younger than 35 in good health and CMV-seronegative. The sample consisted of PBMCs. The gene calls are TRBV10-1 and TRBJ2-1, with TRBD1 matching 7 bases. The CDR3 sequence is CASSESHRGLRSYNEQFF. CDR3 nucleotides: TGCGCCAGCAGTGAGTCCCATAGGGGGCTACGGTCCTACAATGAGCAGTTCTTC.